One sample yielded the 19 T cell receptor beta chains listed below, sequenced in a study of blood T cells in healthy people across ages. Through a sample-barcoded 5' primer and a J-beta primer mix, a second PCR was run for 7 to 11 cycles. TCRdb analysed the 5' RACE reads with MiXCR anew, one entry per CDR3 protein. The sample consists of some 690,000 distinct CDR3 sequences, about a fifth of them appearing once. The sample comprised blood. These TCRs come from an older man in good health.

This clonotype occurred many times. This CDR3 is CASSLGGALGNEQFF. CDR3 in DNA: TGTGCCAGCAGTTTGGGGGGGGCCCTTGGAAATGAGCAGTTCTTC. V and J are TRBV28 and TRBJ2-1; D might be TRBD2 (7 bases). The CDR3 is 15 residues long. Looked up from germline, CDR1 is MDHEN and CDR2 is SYDVKM. V lost 3 bases, J lost 7 bases, and 16 bases lay in between.

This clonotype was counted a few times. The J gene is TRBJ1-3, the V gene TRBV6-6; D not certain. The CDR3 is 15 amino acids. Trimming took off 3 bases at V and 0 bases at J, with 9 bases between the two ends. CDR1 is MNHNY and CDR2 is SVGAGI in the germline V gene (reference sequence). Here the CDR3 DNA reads TGTGCCAGCAGTTATGGTGTAGGCTCTGGAAACACCATATATTTT. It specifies CASSYGVGSGNTIYF.

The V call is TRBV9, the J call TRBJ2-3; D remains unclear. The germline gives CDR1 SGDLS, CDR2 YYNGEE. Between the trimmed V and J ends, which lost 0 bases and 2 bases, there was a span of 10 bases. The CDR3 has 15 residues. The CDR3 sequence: CASSVDPWSTDTQYF. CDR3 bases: TGTGCCAGCAGCGTAGATCCTTGGTCCACAGATACGCAGTATTTT.

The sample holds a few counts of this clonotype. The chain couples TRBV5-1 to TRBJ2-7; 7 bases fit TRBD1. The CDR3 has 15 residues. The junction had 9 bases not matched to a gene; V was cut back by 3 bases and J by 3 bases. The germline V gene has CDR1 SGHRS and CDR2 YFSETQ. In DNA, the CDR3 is TGCGCCAGCAGCTACACGAGGGGGCTAAACTACGAGCAGTACTTC. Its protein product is CASSYTRGLNYEQYF.

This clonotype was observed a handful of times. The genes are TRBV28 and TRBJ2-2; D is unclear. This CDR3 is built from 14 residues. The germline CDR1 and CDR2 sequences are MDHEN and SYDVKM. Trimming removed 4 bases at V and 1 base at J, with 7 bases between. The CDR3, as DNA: TGTGCCAGCAGTTGGGCCGGGAACACCGGGGAGCTGTTTTTT. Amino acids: CASSWAGNTGELFF.

Written as DNA, the CDR3 is TGTGCCAGCAACTCAGGCGGTCTTCAAGAGACCCAGTACTTC. This encodes CASNSGGLQETQYF. The chain couples TRBV12-3 or TRBV12-4 to TRBJ2-5; no firm D call. The V gene lost 7 bases and the J gene lost 2 bases, with 14 bases spanning the gap. The CDR3 totals 14 residues.

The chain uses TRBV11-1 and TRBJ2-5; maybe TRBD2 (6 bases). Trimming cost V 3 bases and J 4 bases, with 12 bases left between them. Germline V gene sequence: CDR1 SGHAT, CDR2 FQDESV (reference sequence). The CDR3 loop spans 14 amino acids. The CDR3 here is CASSLFGSGETQYF. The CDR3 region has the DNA TGTGCCAGCAGCTTGTTCGGGAGTGGAGAGACCCAGTACTTC.

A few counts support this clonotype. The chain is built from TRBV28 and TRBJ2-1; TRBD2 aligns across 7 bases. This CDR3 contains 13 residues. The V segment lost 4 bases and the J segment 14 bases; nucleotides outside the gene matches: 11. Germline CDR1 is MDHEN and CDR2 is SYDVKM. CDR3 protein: CASSSLGLAVEFF. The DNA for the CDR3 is TGTGCCAGCAGTTCTCTTGGGCTAGCGGTGGAGTTCTTC.

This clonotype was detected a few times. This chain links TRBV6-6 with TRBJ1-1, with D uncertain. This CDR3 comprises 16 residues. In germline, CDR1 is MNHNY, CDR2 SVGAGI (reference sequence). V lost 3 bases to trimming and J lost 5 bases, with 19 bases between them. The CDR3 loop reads CASSYPQRGPGTEAFF. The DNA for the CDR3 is TGTGCCAGCAGTTATCCCCAACGAGGGCCGGGTACTGAAGCTTTCTTT.

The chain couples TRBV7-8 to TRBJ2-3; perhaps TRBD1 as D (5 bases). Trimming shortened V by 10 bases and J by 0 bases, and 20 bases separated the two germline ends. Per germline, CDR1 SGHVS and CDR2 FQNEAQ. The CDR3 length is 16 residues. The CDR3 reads CATDRQFLGSTDTQYF. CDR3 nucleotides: TGTGCCACAGATCGACAGTTTCTCGGAAGCACAGATACGCAGTATTTT.

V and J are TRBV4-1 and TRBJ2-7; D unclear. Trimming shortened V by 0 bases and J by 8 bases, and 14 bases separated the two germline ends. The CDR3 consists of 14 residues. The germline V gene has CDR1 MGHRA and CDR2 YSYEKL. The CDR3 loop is CASSQDPPDRKQYF. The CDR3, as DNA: TGCGCCAGCAGCCAAGATCCTCCAGATAGAAAGCAGTACTTC.

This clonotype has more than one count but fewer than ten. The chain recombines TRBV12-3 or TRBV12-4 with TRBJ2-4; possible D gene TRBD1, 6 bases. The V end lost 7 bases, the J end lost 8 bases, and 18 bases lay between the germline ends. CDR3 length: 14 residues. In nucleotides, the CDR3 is TGTGCCAGCACTCCGGACAGATTTCGGGACATTCAGTACTTC. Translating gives CASTPDRFRDIQYF.

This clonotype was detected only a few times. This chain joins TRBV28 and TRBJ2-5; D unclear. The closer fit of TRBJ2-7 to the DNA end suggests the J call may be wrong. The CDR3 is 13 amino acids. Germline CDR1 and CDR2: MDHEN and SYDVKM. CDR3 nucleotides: TGTGCCAGTTCCGGGCCTAAAGGCTACGAGCAGTACTTC. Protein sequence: CASSGPKGYEQYF.

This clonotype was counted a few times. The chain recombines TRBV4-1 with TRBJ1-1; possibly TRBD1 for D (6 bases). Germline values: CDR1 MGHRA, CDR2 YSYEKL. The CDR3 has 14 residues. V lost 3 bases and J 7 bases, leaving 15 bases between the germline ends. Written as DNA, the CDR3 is TGCGCCAGCAGCCATACTCTCGAGGGGGGTGAAGCTTTCTTT. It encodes CASSHTLEGGEAFF.

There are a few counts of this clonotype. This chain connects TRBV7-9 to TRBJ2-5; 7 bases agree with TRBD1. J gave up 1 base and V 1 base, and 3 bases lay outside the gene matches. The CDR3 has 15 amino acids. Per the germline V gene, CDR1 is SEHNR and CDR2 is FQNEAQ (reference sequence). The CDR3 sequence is CASSLVRGFQETQYF. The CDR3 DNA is TGTGCCAGCAGCTTAGTCAGGGGGTTCCAAGAGACCCAGTACTTC.

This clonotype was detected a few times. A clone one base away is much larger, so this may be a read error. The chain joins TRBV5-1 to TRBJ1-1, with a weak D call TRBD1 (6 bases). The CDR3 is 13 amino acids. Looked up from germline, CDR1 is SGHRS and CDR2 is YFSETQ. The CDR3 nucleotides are TGCGCCAGCAACCCAGGGGCGGGGACTGAAGCTTCCTTT. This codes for CASNPGAGTEASF.

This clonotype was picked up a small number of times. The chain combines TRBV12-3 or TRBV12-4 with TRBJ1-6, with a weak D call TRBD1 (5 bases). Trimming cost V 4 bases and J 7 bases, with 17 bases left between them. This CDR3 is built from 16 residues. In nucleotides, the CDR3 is TGTGCCAGCAGTTACCACCGGGACGTCTCGAATTCACCCCTCCACTTT. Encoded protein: CASSYHRDVSNSPLHF.

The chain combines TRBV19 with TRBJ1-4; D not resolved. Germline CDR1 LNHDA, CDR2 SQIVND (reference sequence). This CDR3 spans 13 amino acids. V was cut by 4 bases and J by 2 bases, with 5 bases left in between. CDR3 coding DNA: TGTGCCAGTAGTACGGGGACTAATGAAAAACTGTTTTTT. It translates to CASSTGTNEKLFF.

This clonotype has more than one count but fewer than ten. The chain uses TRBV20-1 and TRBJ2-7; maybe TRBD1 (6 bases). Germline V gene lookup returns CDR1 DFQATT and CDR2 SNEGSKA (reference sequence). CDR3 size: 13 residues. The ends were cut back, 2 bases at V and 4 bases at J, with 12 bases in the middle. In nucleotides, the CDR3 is TGCAGTGCTAGACCCAGGACAGATTACGAGCAGTACTTC. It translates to CSARPRTDYEQYF.